Each of the 12 T cell receptor beta chains below was sequenced from the same sample in a study of shared clonotypes between healthy human individuals. Naive CD8 cells lacked CD45RO, underwent positive selection for CCR7 and left out terminally differentiated effector memory CD45RA+ cells. Assay used: immunoSEQ multiplex PCR; TCRdb lists only in-frame clones, some missing. The sample comprises some 2.1 million clones, 85% to 95% of which are singletons, and about 1.7% rests with the top ten. The specimen was naive CD8+ T cells from PBMCs. The receptor source for this set is a man aged 18 to 30 in good health. Some clones in this sample may be carry-over from other donors' samples.

The rearrangement joins TRBV5-1 to TRBJ2-3, with 7 bases identical to TRBD1. This CDR3 spans 17 amino acids. Trimming removed 0 bases from V and 5 bases from J; junction bases left unmatched: 12. Germline assignment: CDR1 SGHRS and CDR2 YFSETQ. DNA of the CDR3: TGCGCCAGCAGCTTGGGTCGTAGGGACAGTTCTATAGATACGCAGTATTTT. Amino acid sequence: CASSLGRRDSSIDTQYF.

This clone occurred once. It is unclear where the CDR3 begins or ends on the DNA, so no DNA is shown, and the CDR3 is as TCRdb lists it. The chain links TRBV30 to TRBJ2-7; the table's D call, TRBD2, has no DNA check behind it. Germline values: CDR1 GTSNPN, CDR2 SVGIG (reference sequence). The CDR3 is made up of 17 amino acids, end residues included. The CDR3 spells CAWSDPTFGSGGNEQYF.

V is TRBV7-6 and J is TRBJ1-2, with unresolved D. The V gene's germline CDR1 is SGHVS and CDR2 FNYEAQ. The CDR3 length is 16 residues. V lost 1 base, J lost 7 bases, and 19 bases lay in between. CDR3 loop: CASSLVRDTGFTGYTF. The CDR3, as DNA: TGTGCCAGCAGCTTAGTTCGGGATACGGGGTTTACTGGCTACACCTTC.

This sequence joins TRBV19 and TRBJ2-1; TRBD2 matches at 12 bases. V shed 6 bases, J shed 9 bases, and the junction held 6 bases outside the gene matches. CDR1 is LNHDA, CDR2 SQIVND, per germline (reference sequence). The CDR3 is 14 residues long. CDR3 in amino acids: CASSLTSGRGEQFF. CDR3 sequence (DNA): TGTGCCAGTAGCCTGACTAGCGGGAGAGGTGAGCAGTTCTTC.

On this clone itself: Other DNA sequences in the sample encode the same CDR3. The genes are TRBV27 and TRBJ2-7; perhaps TRBD2 as D (6 bases). CDR3 length: 13 amino acids. Trimming removed 0 bases from V and 7 bases from J, with 10 bases in between. Per germline, CDR1 MNHEY and CDR2 SMNVEV (reference sequence). CDR3 DNA sequence: TGTGCCAGCAGTTTATCCCGGGCGGGGGAGCAGTACTTC. It encodes CASSLSRAGEQYF.

The rearrangement uses TRBV9 and TRBJ2-7; the match to TRBD2 covers 9 bases. The CDR3 consists of 15 residues. CDR1 SGDLS and CDR2 YYNGEE come from the germline V gene. Trimming took 4 bases from V and 3 from J; bases not matched to a gene: 8. CDR3 in DNA: TGTGCCAGCAGCCCGGGGGCGGGAGGGGGCTACGAGCAGTACTTC. Encoded protein: CASSPGAGGGYEQYF.

The chain employs TRBV15 and TRBJ2-1; TRBD2 aligns across 9 bases. After removal of 1 base from V and 4 bases from J, the junction contained 5 bases not matched to a gene. Germline V gene data show CDR1 as LNHNV and CDR2 as YYDKDF (reference sequence). This CDR3 has 16 residues. The DNA for the CDR3 is TGTGCCACCAGCAGAGTCTTAGCGGGAGCTTACAATGAGCAGTTCTTC. Its protein product is CATSRVLAGAYNEQFF.

The chain combines TRBV9 with TRBJ1-1; TRBD1 aligns across 7 bases. Germline lookup yields CDR1 SGDLS and CDR2 YYNGEE. With V trimmed by 3 bases and J by 8 bases, 19 bases remained unmatched. This CDR3 has 17 amino acids. The CDR3 is CASSAEDNRGVATEAFF. In DNA, the CDR3 is TGTGCCAGCAGCGCAGAAGATAACAGGGGCGTAGCCACGGAAGCTTTCTTT.

This chain joins TRBV7-2 and TRBJ1-5; no clear D. V lost 1 base and J lost 0, with 10 bases in between. CDR1 is SGHTA and CDR2 is FQGNSA in the germline V gene. This CDR3 spans 16 amino acids. The CDR3 DNA sequence: TGTGCCAGCAGCTTAGGTCGCCTAGGTAGCAATCAGCCCCAGCATTTT. It yields the protein CASSLGRLGSNQPQHF.

The gene calls are TRBV9 and TRBJ2-3; possibly TRBD1 for D (6 bases). Germline V gene lookup returns CDR1 SGDLS and CDR2 YYNGEE. The CDR3 consists of 15 residues. With 3 bases removed from V and 3 bases from J, the gap between germline ends came to 14 bases. The DNA of the CDR3 is TGTGCCAGCAGCGCCGGGACATCGCTGACAGATACGCAGTATTTT. Translating it yields CASSAGTSLTDTQYF.

V gene TRBV6-1 combines with J gene TRBJ1-2, with D maybe TRBD1 (6 bases). There are 15 residues in the CDR3. Germline loops: CDR1 MNHNS, CDR2 SASEGT. Between the trimmed V and J ends, which lost 3 bases and 12 bases, there was a span of 23 bases. CDR3 coding DNA: TGTGCCAGCAGTGATTTGCCCGGGACATCGGACCCACACACCTTC. Translated: CASSDLPGTSDPHTF.

CDR3 sequence: CASSPVSTERNTEAFF. Here the CDR3 DNA reads TGTGCCAGCTCCCCAGTCAGCACAGAGAGGAACACTGAAGCTTTCTTT. V gene TRBV18 combines with J gene TRBJ1-1; D gene unclear. Germline CDR1 KGHSH, CDR2 LQKENI. V gave up 6 bases and J gave up 1 base, with 18 bases separating them. This CDR3 contains 16 residues.